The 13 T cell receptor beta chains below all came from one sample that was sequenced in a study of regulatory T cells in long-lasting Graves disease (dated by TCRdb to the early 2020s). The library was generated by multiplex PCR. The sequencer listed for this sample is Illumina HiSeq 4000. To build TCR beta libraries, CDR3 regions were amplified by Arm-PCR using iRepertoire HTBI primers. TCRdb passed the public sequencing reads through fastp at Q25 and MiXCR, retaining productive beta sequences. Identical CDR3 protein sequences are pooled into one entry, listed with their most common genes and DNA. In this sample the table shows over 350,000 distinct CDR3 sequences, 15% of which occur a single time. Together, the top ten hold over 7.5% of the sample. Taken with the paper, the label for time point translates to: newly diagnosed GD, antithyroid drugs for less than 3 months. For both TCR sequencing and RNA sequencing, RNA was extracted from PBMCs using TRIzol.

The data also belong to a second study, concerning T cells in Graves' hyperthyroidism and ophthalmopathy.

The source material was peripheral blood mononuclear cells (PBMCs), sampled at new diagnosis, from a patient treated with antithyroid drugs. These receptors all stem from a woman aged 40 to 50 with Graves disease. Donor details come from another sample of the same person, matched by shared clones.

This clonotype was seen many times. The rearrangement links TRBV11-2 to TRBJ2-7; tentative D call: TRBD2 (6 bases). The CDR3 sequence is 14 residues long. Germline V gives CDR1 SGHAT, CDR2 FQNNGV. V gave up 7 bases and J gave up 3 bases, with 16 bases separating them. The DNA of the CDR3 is TGTGCCAGCACCAAGTGGCGGGACGGCTACGAGCAGTACTTC. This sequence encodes CASTKWRDGYEQYF.

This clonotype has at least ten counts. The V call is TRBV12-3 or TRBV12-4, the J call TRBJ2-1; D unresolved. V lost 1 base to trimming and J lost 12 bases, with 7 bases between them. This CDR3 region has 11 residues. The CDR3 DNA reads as TGTGCCAGCAGTTTAGGCCCGGGGCAGTTCTTC. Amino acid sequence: CASSLGPGQFF.

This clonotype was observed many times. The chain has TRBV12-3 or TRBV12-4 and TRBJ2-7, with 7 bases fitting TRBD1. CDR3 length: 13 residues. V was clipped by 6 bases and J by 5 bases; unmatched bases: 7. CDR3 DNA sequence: TGTGCCAGCAGCCTCCCCGACAGGGACGAGCAGTACTTC. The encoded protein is CASSLPDRDEQYF.

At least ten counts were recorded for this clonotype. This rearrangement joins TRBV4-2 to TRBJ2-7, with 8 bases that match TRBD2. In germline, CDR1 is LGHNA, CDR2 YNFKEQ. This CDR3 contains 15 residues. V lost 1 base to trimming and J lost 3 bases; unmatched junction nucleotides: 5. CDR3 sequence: CASSQGASGLYEQYF. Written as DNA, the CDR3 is TGTGCCAGCAGCCAAGGGGCTAGCGGGCTCTACGAGCAGTACTTC.

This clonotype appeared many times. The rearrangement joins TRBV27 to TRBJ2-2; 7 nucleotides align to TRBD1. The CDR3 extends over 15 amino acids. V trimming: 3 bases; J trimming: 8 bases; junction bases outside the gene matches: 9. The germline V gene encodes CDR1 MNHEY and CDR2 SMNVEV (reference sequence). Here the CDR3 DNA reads TGTGCCAGCAGTTTGTCGAGGGGGCTTAGGGGGGAGCTGTTTTTT. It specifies CASSLSRGLRGELFF.

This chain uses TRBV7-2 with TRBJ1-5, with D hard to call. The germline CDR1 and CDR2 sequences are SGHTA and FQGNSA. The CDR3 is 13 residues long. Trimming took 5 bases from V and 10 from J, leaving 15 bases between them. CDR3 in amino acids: CASSPTPNNPQHF. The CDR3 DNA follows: TGTGCCAGCAGCCCCACTCCCAACAATCCCCAGCATTTT.

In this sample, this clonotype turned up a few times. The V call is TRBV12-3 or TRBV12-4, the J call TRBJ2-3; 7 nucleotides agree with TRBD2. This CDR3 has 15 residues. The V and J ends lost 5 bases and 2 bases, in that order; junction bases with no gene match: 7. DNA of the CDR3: TGTGCCAGCAGTCCAAGGACTAGTTCCACAGATACGCAGTATTTT. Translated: CASSPRTSSTDTQYF.

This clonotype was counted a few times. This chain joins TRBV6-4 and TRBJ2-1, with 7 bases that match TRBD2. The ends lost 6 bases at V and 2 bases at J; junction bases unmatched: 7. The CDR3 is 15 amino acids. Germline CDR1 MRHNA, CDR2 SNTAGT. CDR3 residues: CASSKRDSAYNEQFF. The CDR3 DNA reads TGTGCCAGCAGCAAGCGGGACTCGGCCTACAATGAGCAGTTCTTC.

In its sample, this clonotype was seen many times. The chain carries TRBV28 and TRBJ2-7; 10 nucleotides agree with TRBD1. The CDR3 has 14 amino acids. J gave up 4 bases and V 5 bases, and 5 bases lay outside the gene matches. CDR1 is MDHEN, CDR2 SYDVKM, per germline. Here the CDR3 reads CASSGRDRGYEQYF. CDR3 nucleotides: TGTGCCAGCAGTGGCCGGGACAGGGGTTACGAGCAGTACTTC.

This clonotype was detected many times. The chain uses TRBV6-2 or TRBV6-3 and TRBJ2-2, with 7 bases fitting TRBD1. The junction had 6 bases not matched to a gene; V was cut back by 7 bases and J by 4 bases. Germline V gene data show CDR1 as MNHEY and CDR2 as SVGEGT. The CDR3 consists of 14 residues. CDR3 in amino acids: CASTEGASTGELFF. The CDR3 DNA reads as TGTGCCAGCACCGAGGGGGCCAGCACCGGGGAGCTGTTTTTT.

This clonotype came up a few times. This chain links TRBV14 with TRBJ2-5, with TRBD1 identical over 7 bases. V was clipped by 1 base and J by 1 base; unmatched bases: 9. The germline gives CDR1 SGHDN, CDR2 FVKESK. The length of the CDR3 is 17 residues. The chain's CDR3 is CASSQVKTDRSQETQYF. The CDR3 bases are TGTGCCAGCAGCCAAGTGAAAACGGACAGGTCCCAAGAGACCCAGTACTTC.

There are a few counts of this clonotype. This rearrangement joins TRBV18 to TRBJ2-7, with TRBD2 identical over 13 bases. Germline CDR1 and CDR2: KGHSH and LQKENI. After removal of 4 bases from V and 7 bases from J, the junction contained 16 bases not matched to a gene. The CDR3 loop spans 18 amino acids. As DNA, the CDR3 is TGTGCCAGCTCACGAAACGGACTAGCGGGAGTGATGACTTTGGAGCAGTACTTC. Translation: CASSRNGLAGVMTLEQYF. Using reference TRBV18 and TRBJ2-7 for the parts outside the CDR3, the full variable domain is NAGVMQNPRHLVRRRGQEARLRCSPMKGHSHVYWYRQLPEEGLKFMVYLQKENIIDESGMPKERFSAEFPKEGPSILRIQQVVRGDSAAYFCASSRNGLAGVMTLEQYFGPGTRLTVT.

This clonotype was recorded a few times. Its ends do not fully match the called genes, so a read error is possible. The CDR3 DNA follows: TGTGTCAGCACTACACAACTCCGCAATGAGCAGTTCTTC. Its translation is CVSTTQLRNEQFF. The rearrangement joins TRBV6-1 to TRBJ2-1, with D unresolved. The CDR3 is made up of 13 amino acids. Germline assignment: CDR1 MNHNS and CDR2 SASEGT.